This is a list of T cell receptor beta chains from one sample in a study of breast tumors, draining lymph nodes, adjacent tissues. Via MiXCR, TCRdb re-called the multiplex PCR reads, giving one row per CDR3 protein. The data contain about 200,000 distinct CDR3 sequences, approximately 30% of them singletons. Sequencing was carried out using axillary lymph node tissue. All receptors come from a female donor with breast cancer. Some clones in this sample may be carry-over from other donors' samples. Each CDR3 is given with its conserved first and last residue. Fields, in order: J gene, D gene, clone size, V gene, CDR3 DNA, CDR3 protein. D genes are given only for firm matches. Clone size is stated in some rows and not others, as once, few, many or a class when expanded.

j_call: TRBJ2-7
d_call: NA
clone_size: many
v_call: TRBV29-1
cdr3_nt: TGCAGCGTTGTCCAGGGCGTAGATCTCGAGCAGTACTTC
cdr3_aa: CSVVQGVDLEQYF

j_call: TRBJ2-5
d_call: NA
clone_size: many
v_call: TRBV6-2/TRBV6-3
cdr3_nt: TGTGCCAGCAGCGTCACTTCGGCCCAGTACTTC
cdr3_aa: CASSVTSAQYF

j_call: TRBJ2-7
d_call: TRBD1
clone_size: many
v_call: TRBV29-1
cdr3_nt: TGCAGCGTTGAATGGGCCGGACAGGGGAGCTACGAGCAGTACTTC
cdr3_aa: CSVEWAGQGSYEQYF

j_call: TRBJ2-2
d_call: NA
clone_size: few
v_call: TRBV30
cdr3_nt: TGTGCCTGGAGTGTATGGGTTTCCGCGAACACCGGGGAGCTGTTTTTT
cdr3_aa: CAWSVWVSANTGELFF

j_call: TRBJ2-6
d_call: NA
clone_size: many
v_call: TRBV20-1
cdr3_nt: TGCAGTGCTTCTCAAAGAGGGGGGCGCGTTTCTGGGGCCAACGTCCTGACTTTC
cdr3_aa: CSASQRGGRVSGANVLTF

j_call: TRBJ2-2
d_call: NA
clone_size: many
v_call: TRBV12-3/TRBV12-4
cdr3_nt: TGTGCCAGCAGCTGGGGACTTCCCAACACCGGGGAGCTGTTTTTT
cdr3_aa: CASSWGLPNTGELFF

j_call: TRBJ1-5
d_call: TRBD1
clone_size: NA
v_call: TRBV19
cdr3_nt: TGTGCTAGAGGACAGGGAAATAGCAATCAGCCCCAGCATTTT
cdr3_aa: CARGQGNSNQPQHF

j_call: TRBJ2-7
d_call: TRBD2
clone_size: many
v_call: TRBV20-1
cdr3_nt: TGCAGTGCTACTAGCGGGGGGGCTTGGGCCTACGAGCAGTACTTC
cdr3_aa: CSATSGGAWAYEQYF

j_call: TRBJ2-7
d_call: NA
clone_size: many
v_call: TRBV6-5
cdr3_nt: TGTGCCAGCAGTCCCTTCGGGACTCGTGAGCAGTACTTC
cdr3_aa: CASSPFGTREQYF

j_call: TRBJ2-7
d_call: TRBD2
clone_size: NA
v_call: TRBV2
cdr3_nt: TGTGCCAGCAGTGAACGGGGCGGGGGGGCACCTCCGTGCTCCTACGAGCAGTACTTC
cdr3_aa: CASSERGGGAPPCSYEQYF

j_call: TRBJ2-5
d_call: NA
clone_size: many
v_call: TRBV7-9
cdr3_nt: TGTGCCAGCAGCCGGACCCAAGAGACCCAGTACTTC
cdr3_aa: CASSRTQETQYF

j_call: TRBJ2-5
d_call: TRBD2
clone_size: many
v_call: TRBV20-1
cdr3_nt: TGCAGTGCTAGCCTAGCGGGAGAGACCCAGTACTTC
cdr3_aa: CSASLAGETQYF

j_call: TRBJ2-1
d_call: TRBD2
clone_size: many
v_call: TRBV20-1
cdr3_nt: TGCAGTGCATTACTAGCGGGGGGGCGAAATGAGCAGTTCTTC
cdr3_aa: CSALLAGGRNEQFF

j_call: TRBJ2-7
d_call: TRBD1
clone_size: many
v_call: TRBV3-1
cdr3_nt: TGTGCCAGCAGCCAGGGCAGGGGGCTTGAGCAGTACTTC
cdr3_aa: CASSQGRGLEQYF

j_call: TRBJ1-5
d_call: NA
clone_size: many
v_call: TRBV5-8
cdr3_nt: TGTGCCAGCAGCTGGGGGGGGGCCAATCAGCCCCAGCATTTT
cdr3_aa: CASSWGGANQPQHF

j_call: TRBJ1-4
d_call: TRBD1
clone_size: NA
v_call: TRBV19
cdr3_nt: TGTGCCAGTAGTGCCGAGGGGGCCCGCTTTAATGAAAAACTGTTTTTT
cdr3_aa: CASSAEGARFNEKLFF

j_call: TRBJ1-3
d_call: NA
clone_size: many
v_call: TRBV6-5
cdr3_nt: TGTGCCAGCAGTTACTCGAGAGAGTACTCTGGAAACACCATATATTTT
cdr3_aa: CASSYSREYSGNTIYF

j_call: TRBJ2-5
d_call: NA
clone_size: many
v_call: TRBV2
cdr3_nt: TGTGCCAGCAGTAGTACAGGGAACCAAGAGACCCAGTACTTC
cdr3_aa: CASSSTGNQETQYF

j_call: TRBJ1-6
d_call: NA
clone_size: few
v_call: TRBV27
cdr3_nt: TGTGCCAGCAGGCAAACACAGGGAGGATATAATTCACCCCTCCACTTT
cdr3_aa: CASRQTQGGYNSPLHF

j_call: TRBJ1-4
d_call: TRBD1
clone_size: many
v_call: TRBV13
cdr3_nt: TGTGCCAGCAGCTCCCGCAGTAGGACAGGGTATGAAAAACTGTTTTTT
cdr3_aa: CASSSRSRTGYEKLFF

j_call: TRBJ2-2
d_call: TRBD2
clone_size: many
v_call: TRBV20-1
cdr3_nt: TGCAGTGCTAGAGATCGATCGCTAGCGGGAGCTATGAGGACCGGGGAGCTGTTTTTT
cdr3_aa: CSARDRSLAGAMRTGELFF

j_call: TRBJ2-5
d_call: NA
clone_size: NA
v_call: TRBV20-1
cdr3_nt: TGCAGTGCCCATGGACCGGGGCAAGAGACCCAGTACTTC
cdr3_aa: CSAHGPGQETQYF

j_call: TRBJ2-3
d_call: TRBD2
clone_size: many
v_call: TRBV19
cdr3_nt: TGTGCCAGTAGTATGCGGACTAGCGGGGGCCCAGATACGCAGTATTTT
cdr3_aa: CASSMRTSGGPDTQYF

j_call: TRBJ2-3
d_call: TRBD2
clone_size: NA
v_call: TRBV10-3
cdr3_nt: TGTGCCATCGGTGAGGGGATCGCTAGCGGGGGCACAGATACGCAGTGTTTT
cdr3_aa: CAIGEGIASGGTDTQCF

j_call: TRBJ1-2
d_call: NA
clone_size: NA
v_call: TRBV15
cdr3_nt: TGTGCCACCAGCAGAGAGCCAGCGAACTATGGCTACACCTTC
cdr3_aa: CATSREPANYGYTF

j_call: TRBJ1-5
d_call: NA
clone_size: few
v_call: TRBV6-1
cdr3_nt: TGTGCCAGCAGTGAATTGGGGGCAGACAATCAGCCCCAGCATTTT
cdr3_aa: CASSELGADNQPQHF

j_call: TRBJ2-1
d_call: NA
clone_size: many
v_call: TRBV6-2/TRBV6-3
cdr3_nt: TGTGCCAGCAGCCCTAGCCATGAGCAGTTCTTC
cdr3_aa: CASSPSHEQFF

j_call: TRBJ2-2
d_call: TRBD2
clone_size: many
v_call: TRBV2
cdr3_nt: TGTGCCAGCAGTGGCCGACTAGCGAATACCGGGGAGCTGTTTTTT
cdr3_aa: CASSGRLANTGELFF

j_call: TRBJ1-6
d_call: NA
clone_size: NA
v_call: TRBV11-2
cdr3_nt: TGTGCCAGCAGCTCTCCATCAGTCGGGAGGCATTCACCCCTCCACTTT
cdr3_aa: CASSSPSVGRHSPLHF

j_call: TRBJ2-5
d_call: NA
clone_size: many
v_call: TRBV10-3
cdr3_nt: TGTGCCACCCTGGACAGCCAACAAGAGACCCAGTACTTC
cdr3_aa: CATLDSQQETQYF

j_call: TRBJ2-5
d_call: NA
clone_size: NA
v_call: TRBV2
cdr3_nt: TGTGCCAGCAGTGCTAGAGAGTCCGGGTCGAAGACCCAGTACTTC
cdr3_aa: CASSARESGSKTQYF

j_call: TRBJ1-2
d_call: TRBD1
clone_size: many
v_call: TRBV18
cdr3_nt: TGTGCCAGCTCACCACGGACAGGGAGGGACTATGGCTACACCTTC
cdr3_aa: CASSPRTGRDYGYTF

j_call: TRBJ1-4
d_call: NA
clone_size: many
v_call: TRBV6-6
cdr3_nt: TGTGCCAGCAGTTATGTCAGTCCAGGGAAACTGTTTTTT
cdr3_aa: CASSYVSPGKLFF

j_call: TRBJ2-1
d_call: NA
clone_size: many
v_call: TRBV5-1
cdr3_nt: TGCGCCAGCAGAGGATCGGAAGGGGAGCAGTTCTTC
cdr3_aa: CASRGSEGEQFF

j_call: TRBJ1-6
d_call: NA
clone_size: NA
v_call: TRBV19
cdr3_nt: TGTGCCAGTAGTGAACGGACGGGCAATTCACCCCTCCACTTT
cdr3_aa: CASSERTGNSPLHF

j_call: TRBJ1-2
d_call: NA
clone_size: many
v_call: TRBV5-4
cdr3_nt: TGTGCCAGCAGCACGATGGCCACCCGGGGCGTTGGCTACACCTTC
cdr3_aa: CASSTMATRGVGYTF

j_call: TRBJ1-2
d_call: TRBD1
clone_size: NA
v_call: TRBV20-1
cdr3_nt: TGCAGTGCTAGAGGGACCTCGACAGGGAATAACTATGGCTACACCTTC
cdr3_aa: CSARGTSTGNNYGYTF

j_call: TRBJ1-2
d_call: NA
clone_size: NA
v_call: TRBV10-2
cdr3_nt: TGCGCCAGCAGGGAATGGGGGGAGTCTGATGGCTACACCTTC
cdr3_aa: CASREWGESDGYTF

j_call: TRBJ2-7
d_call: NA
clone_size: once
v_call: TRBV4-3
cdr3_nt: TGCGCCAGCAGCCAAGATAGGCGGGGAGGGACAGAGCAGCACTTC
cdr3_aa: CASSQDRRGGTEQHF

j_call: TRBJ1-5
d_call: NA
clone_size: few
v_call: TRBV6-2/TRBV6-3
cdr3_nt: TGTGCCAGCAGACCTCGAGGGCTCCCTAGGGATCAGCCCCAGCATTTT
cdr3_aa: CASRPRGLPRDQPQHF

j_call: TRBJ2-1
d_call: TRBD1
clone_size: many
v_call: TRBV6-5
cdr3_nt: TGTGCCAGCAGTTACAGGGACAGGGCCTACAATGAGCAGTTCTTC
cdr3_aa: CASSYRDRAYNEQFF

j_call: TRBJ2-1
d_call: NA
clone_size: medium-sized
v_call: TRBV4-1
cdr3_nt: TGCGCCAGCAGCCAAGATTCTAGTGGGTCTTACAATGAGCAGTTCTTC
cdr3_aa: CASSQDSSGSYNEQFF

j_call: TRBJ2-7
d_call: TRBD2
clone_size: many
v_call: TRBV7-9
cdr3_nt: TGTGCCAGCAGCTTAGCTAGCGGGGGCCCCAGCTCCTACGAGCAGTACTTC
cdr3_aa: CASSLASGGPSSYEQYF

j_call: TRBJ2-1
d_call: NA
clone_size: NA
v_call: TRBV3-1
cdr3_nt: TGTGCCAGCAGCCAAGATCTAGAGGGGGGAATCTACAATGAGCAGTTCTTC
cdr3_aa: CASSQDLEGGIYNEQFF